This T cell receptor (beta chain) is drawn from a study of graft-versus-host responses after intestinal transplantation. The CDR3 sequence is 14 residues long. Germline V lookup: CDR1 SGHRS, CDR2 YFSETQ. With 3 bases clipped from V and 0 bases from J, the junction kept 1 base outside the gene matches. In the case of this clone: Antigen: not known.

General study results and limits: An association linked early post-transplant HvG declines with peak circulating GvH clone levels.

Only in-frame clones appear in the TCRdb table, and some are missing; sequencing was by immunoSEQ multiplex PCR. The sample has some 90,000 clones; 85% to 95% are singletons. V is TRBV5-1 and J is TRBJ1-2; 8 positions agree with TRBD1. The source is a human donor who received an intestinal transplant. The sample was unstimulated CD8+ T cells sorted from spleen or lymph node cells, taken before intestinal transplant. The CDR3 loop reads CASSWTGPNYGYTF. DNA of the CDR3: TGCGCCAGCAGCTGGACAGGGCCTAACTATGGCTACACCTTC. Drawing the rest from reference TRBV5-1 and TRBJ1-2, the complete variable domain is KAGVTQTPRYLIKTRGQQVTLSCSPISGHRSVSWYQQTPGQGLQFLFEYFSETQRNKGNFPGRFSGRQFSNSRSEMNVSTLELGDSALYLCASSWTGPNYGYTFGSGTRLTVV.